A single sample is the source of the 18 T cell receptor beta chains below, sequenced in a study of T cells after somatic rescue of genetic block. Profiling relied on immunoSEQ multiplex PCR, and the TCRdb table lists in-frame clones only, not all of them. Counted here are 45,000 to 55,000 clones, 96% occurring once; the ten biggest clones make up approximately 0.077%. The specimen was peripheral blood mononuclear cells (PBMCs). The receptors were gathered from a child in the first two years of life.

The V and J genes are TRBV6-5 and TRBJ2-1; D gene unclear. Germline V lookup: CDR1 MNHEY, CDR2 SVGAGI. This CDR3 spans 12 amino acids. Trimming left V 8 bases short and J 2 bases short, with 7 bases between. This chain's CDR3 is CASPTAYNEQFF. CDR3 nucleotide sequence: TGTGCCAGCCCTACAGCCTACAATGAGCAGTTCTTC.

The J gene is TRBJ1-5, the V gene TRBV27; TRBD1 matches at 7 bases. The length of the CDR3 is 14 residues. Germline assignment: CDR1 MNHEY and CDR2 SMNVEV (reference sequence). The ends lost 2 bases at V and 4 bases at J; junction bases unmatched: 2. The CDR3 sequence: CASSLQGGNQPQHF. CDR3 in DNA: TGTGCCAGCAGTTTACAGGGGGGGAATCAGCCCCAGCATTTT.

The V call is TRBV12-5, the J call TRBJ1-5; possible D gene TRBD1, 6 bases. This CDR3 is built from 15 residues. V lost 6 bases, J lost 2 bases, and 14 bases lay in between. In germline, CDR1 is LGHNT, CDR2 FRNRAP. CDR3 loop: CASGPQGGGNQPQHF. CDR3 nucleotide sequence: TGTGCTAGTGGCCCACAGGGAGGGGGCAATCAGCCCCAGCATTTT.

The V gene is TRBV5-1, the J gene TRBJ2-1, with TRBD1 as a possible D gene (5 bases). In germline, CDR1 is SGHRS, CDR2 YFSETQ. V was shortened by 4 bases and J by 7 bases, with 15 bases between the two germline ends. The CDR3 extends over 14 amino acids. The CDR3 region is CASSPPTAGNEQFF. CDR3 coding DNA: TGCGCCAGCAGCCCCCCAACAGCAGGGAATGAGCAGTTCTTC.

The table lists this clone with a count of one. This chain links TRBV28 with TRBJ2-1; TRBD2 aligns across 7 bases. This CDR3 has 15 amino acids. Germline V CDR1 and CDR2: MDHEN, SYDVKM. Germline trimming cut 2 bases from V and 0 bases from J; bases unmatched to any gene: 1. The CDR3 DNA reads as TGTGCCAGCAGTTTAGGGGACTACTCCTACAATGAGCAGTTCTTC. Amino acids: CASSLGDYSYNEQFF. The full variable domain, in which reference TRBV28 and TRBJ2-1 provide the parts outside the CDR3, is DVKVTQSSRYLVKRTGEKVFLECVQDMDHENMFWYRQDPGLGLRLIYFSYDVKMKEKGDIPEGYSVSREKKERFSLILESASTNQTSMYLCASSLGDYSYNEQFFGPGTRLTVL.

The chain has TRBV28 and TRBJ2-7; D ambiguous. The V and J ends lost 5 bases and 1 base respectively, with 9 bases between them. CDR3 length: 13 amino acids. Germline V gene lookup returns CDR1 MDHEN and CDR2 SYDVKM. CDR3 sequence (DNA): TGTGCCAGCAGTGCCGGACGATCCTACGAGCAGTACTTC. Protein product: CASSAGRSYEQYF.

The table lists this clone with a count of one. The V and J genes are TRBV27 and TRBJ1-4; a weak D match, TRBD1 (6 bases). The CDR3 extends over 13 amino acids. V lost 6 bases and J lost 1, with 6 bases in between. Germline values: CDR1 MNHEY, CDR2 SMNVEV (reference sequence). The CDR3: CASSRGTNEKLFF. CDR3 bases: TGTGCCAGCAGCAGGGGAACTAATGAAAAACTGTTTTTT.

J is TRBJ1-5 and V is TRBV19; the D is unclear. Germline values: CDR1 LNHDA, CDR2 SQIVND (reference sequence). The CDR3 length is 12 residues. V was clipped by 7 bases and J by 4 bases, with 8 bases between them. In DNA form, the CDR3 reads TGTGCCAGTACGATTGGGAATCAGCCCCAGCATTTT. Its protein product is CASTIGNQPQHF. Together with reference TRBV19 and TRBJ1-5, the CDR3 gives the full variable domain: DGGITQSPKYLFRKEGQNVTLSCEQNLNHDAMYWYRQDPGQGLRLIYYSQIVNDFQKGDIAEGYSVSREKKESFPLTVTSAQKNPTAFYLCASTIGNQPQHFGDGTRLSIL.

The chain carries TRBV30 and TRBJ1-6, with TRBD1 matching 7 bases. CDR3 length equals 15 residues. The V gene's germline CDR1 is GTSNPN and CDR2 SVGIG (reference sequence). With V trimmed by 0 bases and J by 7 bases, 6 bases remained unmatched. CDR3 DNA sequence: TGTGCCTGGAGTGTCGGTGACAGGGACAATTCACCCCTCCACTTT. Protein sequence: CAWSVGDRDNSPLHF.

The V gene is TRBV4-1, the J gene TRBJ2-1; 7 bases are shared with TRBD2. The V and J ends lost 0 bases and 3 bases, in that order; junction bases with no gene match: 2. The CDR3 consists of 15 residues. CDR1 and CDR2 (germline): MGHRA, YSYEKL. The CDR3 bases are TGCGCCAGCAGCCAAGATCGGACTAGCTACAATGAGCAGTTCTTC. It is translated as CASSQDRTSYNEQFF.

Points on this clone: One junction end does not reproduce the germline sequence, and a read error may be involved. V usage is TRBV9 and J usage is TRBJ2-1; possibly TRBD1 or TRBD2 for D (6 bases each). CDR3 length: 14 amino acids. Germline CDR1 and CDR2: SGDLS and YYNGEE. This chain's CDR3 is CASTVGGSYNEQFF. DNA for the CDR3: TGTGCCAGCACCGTAGGGGGGTCCTACAATGAGCAGTTCTTC.

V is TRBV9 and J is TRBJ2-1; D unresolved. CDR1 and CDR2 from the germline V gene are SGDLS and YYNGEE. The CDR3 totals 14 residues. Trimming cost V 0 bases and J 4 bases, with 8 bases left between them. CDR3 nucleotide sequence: TGTGCCAGCAGCGTAGATTGGAGATACAATGAGCAGTTCTTC. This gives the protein CASSVDWRYNEQFF.

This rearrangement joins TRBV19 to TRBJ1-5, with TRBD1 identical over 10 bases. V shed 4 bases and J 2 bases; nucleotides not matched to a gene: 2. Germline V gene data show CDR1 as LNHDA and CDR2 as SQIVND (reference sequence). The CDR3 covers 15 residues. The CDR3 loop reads CASSTGTGGNQPQHF. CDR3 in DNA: TGTGCCAGTAGTACCGGGACAGGGGGCAATCAGCCCCAGCATTTT.

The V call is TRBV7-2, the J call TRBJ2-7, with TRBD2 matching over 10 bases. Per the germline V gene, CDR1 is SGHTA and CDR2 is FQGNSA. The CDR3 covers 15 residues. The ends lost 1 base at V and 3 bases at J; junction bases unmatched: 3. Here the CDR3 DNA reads TGTGCCAGCAGCTTAGTTGGGACTAGCGACTACGAGCAGTACTTC. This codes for CASSLVGTSDYEQYF.

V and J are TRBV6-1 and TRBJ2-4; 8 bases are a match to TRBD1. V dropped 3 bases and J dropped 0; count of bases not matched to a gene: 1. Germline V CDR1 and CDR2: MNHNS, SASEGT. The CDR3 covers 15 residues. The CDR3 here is CASSDRGLAKNIQYF. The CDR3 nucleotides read TGTGCCAGCAGTGACAGGGGGCTAGCCAAAAACATTCAGTACTTC.

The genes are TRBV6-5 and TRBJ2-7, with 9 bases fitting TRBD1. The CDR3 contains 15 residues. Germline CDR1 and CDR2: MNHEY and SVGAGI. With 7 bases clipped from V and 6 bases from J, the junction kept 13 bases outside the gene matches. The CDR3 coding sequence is TGTGCCAGCAATCTCCCCGGGACAGGGAGGACCGAGCAGTACTTC. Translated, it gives CASNLPGTGRTEQYF.

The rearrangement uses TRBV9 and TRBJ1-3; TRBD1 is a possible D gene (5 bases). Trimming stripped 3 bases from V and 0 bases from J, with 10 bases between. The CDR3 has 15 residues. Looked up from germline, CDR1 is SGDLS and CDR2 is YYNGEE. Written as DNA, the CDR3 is TGTGCCAGCAGCGCGGGACGGAGCTCTGGAAACACCATATATTTT. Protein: CASSAGRSSGNTIYF. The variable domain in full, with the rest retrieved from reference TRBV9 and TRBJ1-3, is DSGVTQTPKHLITATGQRVTLRCSPRSGDLSVYWYQQSLDQGLQFLIQYYNGEERAKGNILERFSAQQFPDLHSELNLSSLELGDSALYFCASSAGRSSGNTIYFGEGSWLTVV.

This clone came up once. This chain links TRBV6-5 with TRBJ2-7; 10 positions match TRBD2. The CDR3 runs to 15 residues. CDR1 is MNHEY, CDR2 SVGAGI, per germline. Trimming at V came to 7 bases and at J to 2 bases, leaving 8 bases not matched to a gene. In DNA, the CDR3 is TGTGCCAGCAAAAGCCTGCTAGCGGGGGCCTACGAGCAGTACTTC. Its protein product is CASKSLLAGAYEQYF.